Shown below are 21 T cell receptor beta chains from a single sample sequenced in a study of T cell repertoires in aging, cancer and after chemotherapy. Peripheral blood genomic DNA, not sorted cells or RNA, was the template. Rearranged V-D-J TRB sequences were amplified with a mixed TRB-A/B primer pool. MiXCR, run by TCRdb on the multiplex PCR reads, gives a single entry per CDR3 protein. The sample records some 9,600 distinct CDR3 sequences, roughly 40% being singletons. The sequenced sample was blood. The source is a human donor in good health.

This chain connects TRBV19 to TRBJ2-5, with D perhaps TRBD1 (6 bases). In germline, CDR1 is LNHDA, CDR2 SQIVND (reference sequence). The CDR3 has 15 residues. Deletions cut 6 bases from V and 0 bases from J, with 14 bases between. The DNA for the CDR3 is TGTGCCAGTAGCAGACGAGGACAGAACCAAGAGACCCAGTACTTC. It translates to CASSRRGQNQETQYF.

This clonotype was seen a handful of times. The gene calls are TRBV10-3 and TRBJ2-1; the match to TRBD2 covers 12 bases. Trimming removed 6 bases from V and 4 bases from J; junction bases left unmatched: 7. The CDR3 has 16 amino acids. From germline, CDR1 is ENHRY and CDR2 SYGVKD. The CDR3 region has the DNA TGTGCCATCAGGGGTACCGGGACTAGCGGGTACAATGAGCAGTTCTTC. It yields the protein CAIRGTGTSGYNEQFF.

Concerning this clonotype: A junction end diverges from the germline sequence, so it may reflect a read error. Here the CDR3 reads CASSSGTWADTQYF. The CDR3 DNA reads as TGTGCCAGCAGCTCCGGTACGTGGGCAGATACGCAGTATTTT. The chain couples TRBV5-1 to TRBJ2-3; no clear D gene. This CDR3 region has 14 residues. Germline CDR1 reads SGHRS; CDR2 reads YFSETQ.

Only a few counts were recorded for this clonotype. In nucleotides, the CDR3 is TGTGCCAGCAGTTTCGCGGACGTTCCCAATTCACCCCTCCACTTT. Its protein product is CASSFADVPNSPLHF. The chain carries TRBV27 and TRBJ1-6, with D hard to call. Germline assignment: CDR1 MNHEY and CDR2 SMNVEV (reference sequence). This CDR3 has 15 residues. Trimming took off 3 bases at V and 7 bases at J, with 13 bases between the two ends.

The chain employs TRBV6-1 and TRBJ1-6, with TRBD1 identical over 7 bases. Trimming at V came to 11 bases and at J to 9 bases, leaving 10 bases not matched to a gene. This CDR3 comprises 13 residues. Germline CDR1 MNHNS, CDR2 SASEGT. The CDR3 protein is CAANRGDGSPLHF. CDR3 bases: TGTGCCGCCAACAGGGGTGACGGTTCACCCCTCCACTTT.

As to this clonotype: The junction differs from germline at one of its ends, possibly a read error. J is TRBJ1-3 and V is TRBV29-1; D may be TRBD1 (5 bases). The CDR3 contains 13 residues. From germline, CDR1 is SQVTM and CDR2 ANQGSEA. As DNA, the CDR3 is TGCAGCGTTTCATGGGGCTCTGGAGACACCATATGTTTT. This translates into CSVSWGSGDTICF.

The V gene is TRBV7-6, the J gene TRBJ1-5, with 11 bases that match TRBD1. The CDR3 has 14 residues. V dropped 4 bases and J dropped 9; count of bases not matched to a gene: 5. CDR1 SGHVS and CDR2 FNYEAQ come from the germline V gene. The CDR3 spells CASSSGTGGLPQHF. CDR3 bases: TGTGCCAGCAGCTCCGGGACAGGGGGTCTGCCCCAGCATTTT.

This clonotype was seen more than once but under ten times. This sequence joins TRBV7-9 and TRBJ2-6, with a weak D call TRBD1 (5 bases). The germline V gene encodes CDR1 SEHNR and CDR2 FQNEAQ (reference sequence). V lost 7 bases and J lost 1, with 5 bases in between. The CDR3 is 13 amino acids. CDR3 nucleotide sequence: TGTGCCAGCACAGGGTCTGGGGCCAACGTCCTGACTTTC. It encodes CASTGSGANVLTF.

The chain couples TRBV4-1 to TRBJ2-3; possibly TRBD1 or TRBD2 for D (5 bases each). Germline loops: CDR1 MGHRA, CDR2 YSYEKL. V was clipped by 1 base and J by 3 bases, with 14 bases between them. The CDR3 is 16 residues long. The CDR3 sequence: CASSQGPGRNTDTQYF. In DNA form, the CDR3 reads TGCGCCAGCAGCCAAGGGCCGGGACGGAATACAGATACGCAGTATTTT.

This clonotype was counted only a few times. The chain has TRBV6-5 and TRBJ1-2; D ambiguous. V lost 2 bases and J 4 bases, leaving 8 bases between the germline ends. The CDR3 contains 13 residues. Germline CDR1 reads MNHEY; CDR2 reads SVGAGI. The CDR3 nucleotides are TGTGCCAGCAGTTACGGCGGCTCCTATGGCTACACCTTC. It yields the protein CASSYGGSYGYTF.

The chain recombines TRBV7-9 with TRBJ2-5; 8 nucleotides agree with TRBD2. Germline V gene lookup returns CDR1 SEHNR and CDR2 FQNEAQ (reference sequence). V shed 5 bases, J shed 5 bases, and the junction held 10 bases outside the gene matches. The CDR3 totals 15 residues. The CDR3 nucleotides read TGTGCCAGCAGCGTCCAAACGGGGGGGCTTGAGACCCAGTACTTC. This sequence encodes CASSVQTGGLETQYF.

This clonotype has a single count. V gene TRBV19 combines with J gene TRBJ1-4; D is possibly TRBD1 (5 bases). The CDR3 has 16 amino acids. Germline CDR1 is LNHDA and CDR2 is SQIVND (reference sequence). Trimming stripped 3 bases from V and 3 bases from J, with 14 bases between. The CDR3, as DNA: TGTGCCAGTAGTATGGGGCAGGGAGCCGCTAATGAAAAACTGTTTTTT. Its translation is CASSMGQGAANEKLFF.

The chain couples TRBV20-1 to TRBJ2-1; TRBD2 is a possible D gene (5 bases). Trimming cost V 3 bases and J 5 bases, with 14 bases left between them. The length of the CDR3 is 14 residues. Germline V lookup: CDR1 DFQATT, CDR2 SNEGSKA (reference sequence). The CDR3, as DNA: TGCAGTGCTAGCCGCGGCCGGGAAGACAATGAGCAGTTCTTC. Translation gives CSASRGREDNEQFF.

The rearrangement uses TRBV7-6 and TRBJ2-2; D is uncertain. This CDR3 comprises 20 residues. Trimming took off 5 bases at V and 2 bases at J, with 27 bases between the two ends. Per germline, CDR1 SGHVS and CDR2 FNYEAQ. In nucleotides, the CDR3 is TGTGCCAGCAGCCCCTGGGCTACCCACCCCCTAAGGAGTAACACCGGGGAGCTGTTTTTT. Translating gives CASSPWATHPLRSNTGELFF.

V is TRBV5-5 and J is TRBJ2-5; 7 positions match TRBD2. With V trimmed by 8 bases and J by 2 bases, 6 bases remained unmatched. Per germline, CDR1 SGHKS and CDR2 YYEKEE (reference sequence). CDR3 size: 13 residues. The CDR3 coding sequence is TGTGCCAGTGGACCGGGACTACAAGAGACCCAGTACTTC. It codes for CASGPGLQETQYF.

CDR3 loop: CASKPSVGPGETQYF. CDR3 nucleotides: TGTGCCAGCAAGCCGAGTGTTGGGCCCGGGGAGACCCAGTACTTC. The rearrangement joins TRBV27 to TRBJ2-5; D is unresolved. The CDR3 runs to 15 residues. V lost 7 bases and J 5 bases, leaving 20 bases between the germline ends. Germline V lookup: CDR1 MNHEY, CDR2 SMNVEV (reference sequence).

This clonotype was recorded a few times. The chain recombines TRBV6-5 with TRBJ1-2, with 9 positions matching TRBD1. Trimming removed 6 bases from V and 4 bases from J; junction bases left unmatched: 15. The CDR3 is 17 residues long. Germline CDR1 is MNHEY and CDR2 is SVGAGI. The CDR3 coding sequence is TGTGCCAGCAGCCCCTTGGCCTTACAGGGGGCGATCTATGGCTACACCTTC. This translates into CASSPLALQGAIYGYTF.

The chain employs TRBV27 and TRBJ1-6; 9 nucleotides agree with TRBD1. V trimming: 6 bases; J trimming: 7 bases; junction bases outside the gene matches: 16. Germline CDR1 MNHEY, CDR2 SMNVEV (reference sequence). The CDR3 has 18 amino acids. CDR3 in amino acids: CASSKEGTGLARNSPLHF. The CDR3 DNA reads as TGTGCCAGCAGCAAAGAGGGGACAGGGTTAGCACGGAATTCACCCCTCCACTTT.

This clonotype was counted only a few times. The chain recombines TRBV7-2 with TRBJ2-2, with TRBD2 matching over 11 bases. V lost 5 bases to trimming and J lost 7 bases; unmatched junction nucleotides: 9. This CDR3 has 16 amino acids. Germline CDR1 is SGHTA and CDR2 is FQGNSA. This CDR3 is CASSPRTSGFGGELFF. The CDR3 region has the DNA TGTGCCAGCAGCCCGCGGACTAGCGGGTTCGGCGGGGAGCTGTTTTTT.

This chain joins TRBV27 and TRBJ2-7; D not resolved. Trimming shortened V by 5 bases and J by 1 base, and 15 bases separated the two germline ends. Per the germline V gene, CDR1 is MNHEY and CDR2 is SMNVEV (reference sequence). The CDR3 loop spans 15 amino acids. The CDR3 spells CASSARPLRSYEQYV. The CDR3 DNA follows: TGTGCCAGCAGTGCACGACCCCTTCGATCCTACGAGCAGTACGTC.

This clonotype was observed once. The genes are TRBV20-1 and TRBJ1-1, with D possibly TRBD1 on 5 matching bases. This CDR3 has 12 amino acids. Germline V lookup: CDR1 DFQATT, CDR2 SNEGSKA (reference sequence). V was pared by 4 bases and J by 3 bases, with 9 bases between. CDR3 protein: CSAMPGHTEAFF. For the CDR3, the DNA is TGCAGTGCTATGCCGGGACACACTGAAGCTTTCTTT.